A selection of T cell receptor beta chains follows, all from one sample in a study of blood T cell repertoires in COVID-19. Measured with immunoSEQ multiplex PCR; TCRdb has only the in-frame clones, and not every one. Among about 360,000 clones, approximately 82% were seen once, and the ten largest hold just under 3%. Sequenced sample: peripheral blood. Receptor source: a man under 40 with active or convalescent COVID-19. Both conserved end residues are part of each CDR3. The D gene is left open where the match is weak. Clone size is not always given. Where it is, it says once, few, many or a class for expanded clones.

d_call	j_call	v_call	clone_size	cdr3_nt	cdr3_aa
-	TRBJ1-2	TRBV7-2	-	TGTGCCAGCAGACGGCAGAGAGGGCCTGGCTACACCTTC	CASRRQRGPGYTF
-	TRBJ1-2	TRBV10-3	-	TGTGCCATCAGCGGACAAGGCTGGGTTGATGGCTACACCTTC	CAISGQGWVDGYTF
-	TRBJ2-7	TRBV19	-	TGTGCCAGTAGTACTCCAACAGGGTCCCACGAGCAGTACTTC	CASSTPTGSHEQYF
-	TRBJ2-1	TRBV12-3/TRBV12-4	-	TGTGCCAGCAGTTTACTGAATGAGCAGTTCTTC	CASSLLNEQFF
TRBD2	TRBJ2-1	TRBV28	-	TGTGCCAGCAGTCCACTAGCGGGAGGGGGGGGGACCTACAATGAGCAGTTCTTC	CASSPLAGGGGTYNEQFF
TRBD2	TRBJ2-7	TRBV24-1	-	TGTGCCACCAGTGACACGGGGGGTGCGAACGAGCAGTACTTC	CATSDTGGANEQYF
TRBD1	TRBJ2-1	TRBV29-1	-	TGCAGCGTCGCCGGGACAGGGCTGACCAATGAGCAGTTCTTC	CSVAGTGLTNEQFF
-	TRBJ1-4	TRBV4-3	-	TGCGCCAGCAGCCAAGATCCCGGCTCAACGGGTGAAAAACTGTTTTTT	CASSQDPGSTGEKLFF
-	TRBJ2-1	TRBV14	-	TGTGCCAGCAGCCAAGTCTGGCTTGAGCAGTTCTTC	CASSQVWLEQFF
-	TRBJ2-7	TRBV28	-	TGTGCCAGCACCCAGGGCCCCGGGGGATCCTACGAGCAGTACTTC	CASTQGPGGSYEQYF
TRBD2	TRBJ2-3	TRBV19	-	TGTGCCAGTAGTATCGTCGGACTAGCGGGAGGGCCAGCAGATACGCAGTATTTT	CASSIVGLAGGPADTQYF
TRBD1	TRBJ2-7	TRBV18	-	TGTGCCAGCTCCCCCAGGGACAGGGTCTACGAGCAGTACTTC	CASSPRDRVYEQYF
-	TRBJ1-2	TRBV25-1	-	TGTGCCAGCAGTGAAGGCATCTTCTATGGCTACACCTTC	CASSEGIFYGYTF
TRBD2	TRBJ2-3	TRBV28	few	TGTGCCAGCAGTCCGCGGACTAGCGGGAGGACGCAGTATTTT	CASSPRTSGRTQYF
TRBD2	TRBJ2-7	TRBV19	-	TGTGCCAGTAGTATATTTGCGGGAGCGTCCTACGAGCAGTACTTC	CASSIFAGASYEQYF
-	TRBJ2-7	TRBV4-1	-	TGCGCCAGCAGCCAAGTTGGCAGCTCCTACGAGCAGTACTTC	CASSQVGSSYEQYF
-	TRBJ2-7	TRBV19	-	TGTGCCAGTAGTATTGGTAGAATCTACGAGCAGTACTTC	CASSIGRIYEQYF
TRBD1	TRBJ2-2	TRBV19	-	TGTGCCGCCCGGACAGGGAACACCGGGGAGCTGTTTTTT	CAARTGNTGELFF
-	TRBJ1-2	TRBV29-1	few	TGCAGCGTTGTGGGCTCGTGGGTCAGGGGCTATGGCTACACCTTC	CSVVGSWVRGYGYTF
TRBD1	TRBJ2-1	TRBV5-6	-	TGTGCCAGCAGCTACCTGACAGGGGGCTTACGGGATGAGCAGTTCTTC	CASSYLTGGLRDEQFF
-	TRBJ1-2	TRBV9	-	TGTGCCAGCCGCGGAGGGCAGGCTCTTGACTATGGCTACACCTTC	CASRGGQALDYGYTF
-	TRBJ2-7	TRBV3-1/TRBV3-2	-	TGTGCCAGCGGGGTTTTAATTCCCGGGACTGGACAAAAATACGAGCAGTACTTC	CASGVLIPGTGQKYEQYF
-	TRBJ2-1	TRBV11-2	-	TGTGCCAGCAGCTTCGCACAGATTGCGGGGAATGAGCAGTTCTTC	CASSFAQIAGNEQFF
-	TRBJ2-7	TRBV9	-	TGTGCCAGCAGCGGTGAGGGCGGGCAGTACTTC	CASSGEGGQYF
TRBD2	TRBJ2-3	TRBV30	-	TGTGCCTGGAGGGGGGGGGTAGGCACAGATACGCAGTATTTT	CAWRGGVGTDTQYF
TRBD1	TRBJ2-2	TRBV30	-	TGTGCCTGGAGCCATGACAGGGAGATCGGGGAGCTGTTTTTT	CAWSHDREIGELFF
-	TRBJ2-7	TRBV7-8	-	TGTGCCAGCAGCCTGAGCTCCTACGAGCAGTACTTC	CASSLSSYEQYF
TRBD1	TRBJ1-1	TRBV2	-	TGTGCCAGCAGCGAAGTAGGGACAGGGAGTTCTGAAGCTTTCTTT	CASSEVGTGSSEAFF
TRBD1	TRBJ1-1	TRBV19	-	TGTGCCAGTCGACAGGGAACAGAAGCTTTCTTT	CASRQGTEAFF
TRBD2	TRBJ2-1	TRBV3-1/TRBV3-2	-	TGTGCCAGCACTACGACTAGCGGGAGGCTATCCTACAATGAGCAGTTCTTC	CASTTTSGRLSYNEQFF
-	TRBJ2-2	TRBV15	-	TGTGCCACCGGGCATATCGGGGAGCTGTTTTTT	CATGHIGELFF
TRBD1	TRBJ1-6	TRBV13	few	TGTGCCAGCAGCACGGCCGGGACAGGGCACAATTCACCCCTCCACTTT	CASSTAGTGHNSPLHF
-	TRBJ2-5	TRBV11-2	-	TGTGCCAGCAGCCGTGTCAGGTGGGAGACCCAGTACTTC	CASSRVRWETQYF
TRBD2	TRBJ2-5	TRBV5-1	-	TGCGCCAGCAGCTTGGGACTAGCGGGAGCCGGTGGGGAGACCCAGTACTTC	CASSLGLAGAGGETQYF
-	TRBJ1-1	TRBV19	-	TGTGCCAGTAGTATAGTAGACGGAGGAGCTTTCTTT	CASSIVDGGAFF
-	TRBJ2-7	TRBV6-2/TRBV6-3	-	TGTGCCAGCAGTCTTGCCGGGGAGCAGTACTTC	CASSLAGEQYF
-	TRBJ2-3	TRBV19	-	TGTGCCAGTAACCCCCGGCAGGGGAGCACAGATACGCAGTATTTT	CASNPRQGSTDTQYF
-	TRBJ1-5	TRBV30	-	TGTGCCTGGAGAACGCGTAGCAATCAGCCCCAGCATTTT	CAWRTRSNQPQHF
-	TRBJ2-7	TRBV3-1/TRBV3-2	-	TGTGCCAGCAGCCAAGGACCGGCCGCACTGGGGGGCGAGCAGTACTTC	CASSQGPAALGGEQYF
-	TRBJ1-1	TRBV7-3	-	TGTGCCAGCAGTCCCGGGTCATATGTCGTGGGCACTGAAGCTTTCTTT	CASSPGSYVVGTEAFF
-	TRBJ1-2	TRBV6-5	-	TGTGCCAGCAGGGACAGTAGCGGCTACACCTTC	CASRDSSGYTF
-	TRBJ1-1	TRBV3-1/TRBV3-2	-	TGTGCCAGCAGCCTAGGGCAGGGGATGAACACTGAAGCTTTCTTT	CASSLGQGMNTEAFF
-	TRBJ1-6	TRBV7-9	-	TGTGCCAGCAGCTTATATGGACTAGATTCACCCCTCCACTTT	CASSLYGLDSPLHF
-	TRBJ2-1	TRBV10-3	-	TGTGCCATCACCCCTGAGCGGACGAGCTCCTACAATGAGCAGTTCTTC	CAITPERTSSYNEQFF
-	TRBJ2-3	TRBV9	few	TGTGCCAGCAGCGGGACATCCCGAAGTGCTACGCAGTATTTT	CASSGTSRSATQYF